The source of this T cell receptor beta chain is a study of blood T cell repertoires in COVID-19. Study details: Italy, Spain and the United States were the sources of the convalescent and acute COVID-19 samples.

The CDR3 totals 14 residues. Germline values: CDR1 MNHNY, CDR2 SVGAGI (reference sequence). The trim removed 6 bases at V and 6 bases at J, leaving 8 bases unmatched. In the original workflow: Nucleated cell counts were estimated from reference gene primer amplification. Profiling relied on immunoSEQ multiplex PCR, and the TCRdb table lists in-frame clones only, not all of them. V, J and clone size are taken as reported in that table, and D and trimming were inferred from the DNA itself. The sample records 110,000 to 150,000 clones, nearly 90% being singletons. Sequenced: peripheral blood. The sequence was obtained from a man in his 70s with acute or convalescent COVID-19. The J gene is TRBJ2-1, the V gene TRBV6-6; 7 bases align to TRBD2. CDR3 protein: CASRSGGDSNEQFF. The CDR3 region has the DNA TGTGCCAGCAGATCGGGAGGCGACAGCAATGAGCAGTTCTTC.